This T cell receptor (beta chain) was found in a study of shared clonotypes between healthy human individuals. General observations from the study: Sequencing depth was a factor that was expected to affect clonotype sharing among donors.

Only in-frame clones appear in the TCRdb table, and some are missing; sequencing was by immunoSEQ multiplex PCR. The sample contains more than 1.2 million clones, approximately 98.5% of which appear only once. V lost 7 bases, J lost 3 bases, and 8 bases stayed unmatched. CDR1 and CDR2 (germline): SGHRS, YFSETQ. The CDR3 consists of 14 residues. A note on this clone: No antigen is known for it.

The source is a man younger than 40 in good health. The sequencing input was naive CD4+ T cells sorted from blood. Described subset: CD45RA+ positively selected. The gene calls are TRBV5-1 and TRBJ2-3, with 7 nucleotides matching TRBD2. CDR3 DNA sequence: TGCGCCAGCGGAGGTGGCGGGAGAACAGATACGCAGTATTTT. It is translated as CASGGGGRTDTQYF.